The source of this T cell receptor beta chain is a study of blood T cells in healthy people across ages. A second 7 to 11 cycle PCR used barcoded and J-beta primers. One entry per CDR3 protein, called by TCRdb with MiXCR from the 5' RACE reads. The table includes 750,000 to 850,000 distinct CDR3 sequences, roughly 25% detected once. These data also formed part of another study, on T cells of mothers and their children.

The sample comprised blood. The sequence was obtained from a boy between 10 and 17 years old in good health.

This chain's CDR3 is CASSLTATQETQYF. In DNA, the CDR3 is TGCGCCAGCAGCTTAACAGCGACCCAAGAGACCCAGTACTTC. This chain connects TRBV5-1 to TRBJ2-5; D is unclear. Germline CDR1 is SGHRS and CDR2 is YFSETQ. The CDR3 totals 14 residues. Trimming took off 2 bases at V and 1 base at J, with 9 bases between the two ends.